Only a few counts were recorded for the clone carrying this T cell receptor beta chain. CD45RA+ naive and CD45RA-negative memory subsets were separated from CD4+ cells. The data are from a study of shared clonotypes between healthy human individuals. The CDR3 has 13 residues. Germline V gives CDR1 SGHNT, CDR2 YYREEE (reference sequence). V was cut by 0 bases and J by 5 bases, with 6 bases left in between. Clones were read by immunoSEQ multiplex PCR, and TCRdb kept only the in-frame ones, dropping some. The table has around 1.1 million clones, 78% seen once. The sequence was collected from a man between 18 and 29 years old in good health. Some clones in this sample may be carry-over from other donors' samples. V and J are TRBV5-4 and TRBJ2-1; no definite D call. Specimen: memory CD4+ T cells from PBMCs. Sample subset: CD45RA-negative fraction. The DNA of the CDR3 is TGTGCCAGCAGCTTGGGTGGGGACAATGAGCAGTTCTTC. Its translation: CASSLGGDNEQFF. Looking up the rest from reference TRBV5-4 and TRBJ2-1 gives the full variable domain: ETGVTQSPTHLIKTRGQQVTLRCSSQSGHNTVSWYQQALGQGPQFIFQYYREEENGRGNFPPRFSGLQFPNYSSELNVNALELDDSALYLCASSLGGDNEQFFGPGTRLTVL.